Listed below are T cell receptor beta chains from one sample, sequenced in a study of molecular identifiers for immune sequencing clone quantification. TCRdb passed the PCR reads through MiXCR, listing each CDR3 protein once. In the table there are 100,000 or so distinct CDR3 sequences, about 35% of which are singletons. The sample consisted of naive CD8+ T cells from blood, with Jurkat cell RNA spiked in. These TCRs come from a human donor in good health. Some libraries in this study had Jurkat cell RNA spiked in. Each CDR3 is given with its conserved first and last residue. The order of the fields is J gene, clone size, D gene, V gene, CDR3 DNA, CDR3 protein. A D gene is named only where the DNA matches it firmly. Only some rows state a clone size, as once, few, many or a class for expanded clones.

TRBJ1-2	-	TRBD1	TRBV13	TGTGCCAGCAGCTTACAGGGGACAGACCCTGAATGGAACTATGGCTACACCTTC	CASSLQGTDPEWNYGYTF
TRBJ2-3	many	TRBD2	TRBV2	TGTGCCAGCAGTCTTCTACTAGCGGCCACAGATACGCAGTATTTT	CASSLLLAATDTQYF
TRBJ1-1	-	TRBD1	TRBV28	TGTGCCAGCAGGTCCAGGACAGGGAACACTGAAGCTTTCTTT	CASRSRTGNTEAFF
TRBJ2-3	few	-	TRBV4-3	TGCGCCAGCAGTCCCGGACCTTCGGGCACAGATACGCAGTATTTT	CASSPGPSGTDTQYF
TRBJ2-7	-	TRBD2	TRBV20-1	TGCAGTGCCAGAGACGCTAGGACTAGCGGGATCGTGCAGTACTTC	CSARDARTSGIVQYF
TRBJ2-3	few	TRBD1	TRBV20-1	TGCAGTGCCAGGGGGCGGGATGAGGCGACAGATACGCAGTATTTT	CSARGRDEATDTQYF
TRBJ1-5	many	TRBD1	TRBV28	TGTGCCAGCAGTACCGGGACAGTGGGCAATCAGCCCCAGCATTTT	CASSTGTVGNQPQHF
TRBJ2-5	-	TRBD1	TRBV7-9	TGTGCCAGCAGCCCCCGGGACAGGGTCCACCAAGAGACCCAGTACTTC	CASSPRDRVHQETQYF
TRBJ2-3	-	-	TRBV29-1	TGCAGCGCATGGGCAGGGGATCCCGCGACAGCTACGCAGTATTTT	CSAWAGDPATATQYF
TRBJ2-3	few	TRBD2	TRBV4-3	TGCGCCAGCAGCCCAAAAGCACTAGCGGGAGAGGCAGATACGCAGTATTTT	CASSPKALAGEADTQYF
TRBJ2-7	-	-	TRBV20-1	TGCAGTGCTAGATGGGACGCCTACGAGCAGTACTTC	CSARWDAYEQYF
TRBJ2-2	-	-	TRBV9	TGTGCCAGCAGCGCCTCTCCAGGGGATTCGGAGCTGTTTTTT	CASSASPGDSELFF
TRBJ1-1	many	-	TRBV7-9	TGTGCCAGCAGCGCGCAGAAGACTGAAGCTTTCTTT	CASSAQKTEAFF
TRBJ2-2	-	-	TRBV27	TGTGCCAGCAGCCTAGGACAAAACACCGGGGAGCTGTTTTTT	CASSLGQNTGELFF
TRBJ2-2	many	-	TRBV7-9	TGTGCCAGCACCACGGACATGAACACCGGGGAGCTGTTTTTT	CASTTDMNTGELFF
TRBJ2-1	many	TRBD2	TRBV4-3	TGCGCCAGCAGCCCGGGGACTAGCGTTCGGTCCAATGAGCAGTTCTTC	CASSPGTSVRSNEQFF
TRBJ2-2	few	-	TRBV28	TGTGCCAGCAACGTGGAGAACACCGGGGAGCTGTTTTTT	CASNVENTGELFF